The source of this TCR beta chain is a study of monozygotic twins with inflammatory bowel disease. Study observations and caveats: Relative clonotype sharing with others was diminished in IBD patients versus healthy twins, particularly with disease activity. IBD patients displayed reduced TCRbeta diversity (inverse Simpson) when set against healthy co-twins.

Across eight separate reactions for each sample, cDNA was made. Each CDR3 protein gets one entry in TCRdb, which reprocessed the 5' RACE reads and gives no DNA. The data show around 450,000 distinct CDR3 sequences, and the top ten clones hold 2.4%. Turning to this clonotype: Its antigen is as yet unknown.

Germline assignment: CDR1 ENHRY and CDR2 SYGVKD. This CDR3 is built from 15 residues. This receptor was taken from a human donor with ulcerative colitis or Crohn's disease, or a healthy co-twin of an affected twin (not recorded which). The chain is built from TRBV10-3 and TRBJ2-3; TCRdb's D gene call, TRBD2, goes unchecked for lack of DNA. The sample was blood. The CDR3 loop reads CATGTSGGATDTQYF.